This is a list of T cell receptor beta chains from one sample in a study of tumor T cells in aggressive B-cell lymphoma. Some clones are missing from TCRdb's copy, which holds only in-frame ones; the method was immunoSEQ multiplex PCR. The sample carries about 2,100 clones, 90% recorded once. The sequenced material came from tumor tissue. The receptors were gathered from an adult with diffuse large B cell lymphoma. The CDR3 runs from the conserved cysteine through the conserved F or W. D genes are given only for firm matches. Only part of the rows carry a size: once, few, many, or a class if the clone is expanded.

CDR3nt: TGTGCCGCAAACAGGGGGCCCTCTGAAGCTTTCTTT
CDR3aa: CAANRGPSEAFF
abundance: NA
d_gene: TRBD1
v_gene: TRBV30
j_gene: TRBJ1-1

CDR3nt: TGTGCCAGCGGAAGGGGGACCCTCGCCGAGCAGTACTTC
CDR3aa: CASGRGTLAEQYF
abundance: NA
d_gene: NA
v_gene: TRBV28
j_gene: TRBJ2-7

CDR3nt: TGTGCCAGCAGTCCCGGAGATTACGAGCAGTACTTC
CDR3aa: CASSPGDYEQYF
abundance: NA
d_gene: NA
v_gene: TRBV6-6
j_gene: TRBJ2-7

CDR3nt: TGTGCCAGCCCAAGGTCGAGGGTTGGCTACACCTTC
CDR3aa: CASPRSRVGYTF
abundance: NA
d_gene: NA
v_gene: TRBV6-1
j_gene: TRBJ1-2

CDR3nt: TGCGCCAGCAGTGGAGGCAGGGCAATGAACACTGAAGCTTTCTTT
CDR3aa: CASSGGRAMNTEAFF
abundance: few
d_gene: NA
v_gene: TRBV10-1
j_gene: TRBJ1-1

CDR3nt: TGTGCCAGCAGCTTAGGACCGGGACTAACGAACACCGGGGAGCTGTTTTTT
CDR3aa: CASSLGPGLTNTGELFF
abundance: NA
d_gene: TRBD2
v_gene: TRBV7-2
j_gene: TRBJ2-2

CDR3nt: TGTGCCAGCAGTTGGACTTGGACAGGGAGCGAGCAGTACTTC
CDR3aa: CASSWTWTGSEQYF
abundance: NA
d_gene: TRBD1
v_gene: TRBV7-2
j_gene: TRBJ2-7

CDR3nt: TGTGCCAGCAGTGAAGAACGTCGGGAGCCCCAGCATTTT
CDR3aa: CASSEERREPQHF
abundance: NA
d_gene: NA
v_gene: TRBV6-1
j_gene: TRBJ1-5

CDR3nt: TGTGCCAGCAGTATGGGACAGGGGGAAACAGATACGCAGTATTTT
CDR3aa: CASSMGQGETDTQYF
abundance: NA
d_gene: TRBD1
v_gene: TRBV7-9
j_gene: TRBJ2-3

CDR3nt: TGCGCCAGCAGCTTGGGAGGAATAGCGGGGGGAAACATTCAGTACTTC
CDR3aa: CASSLGGIAGGNIQYF
abundance: NA
d_gene: TRBD2
v_gene: TRBV5-1
j_gene: TRBJ2-4

CDR3nt: TGTGCCAGCAGCTTAGCGGGAGGAAGCTACAATGAGCAGTTCTTC
CDR3aa: CASSLAGGSYNEQFF
abundance: NA
d_gene: TRBD2
v_gene: TRBV11-2
j_gene: TRBJ2-1

CDR3nt: TGTGCCAGCGGATCCAGGGGTTTGGAGACCCAGTACTTC
CDR3aa: CASGSRGLETQYF
abundance: NA
d_gene: NA
v_gene: TRBV11-2
j_gene: TRBJ2-5

CDR3nt: TGTGCCAGCAGATTTTACAGGGGGACTGAAGCTTTCTTT
CDR3aa: CASRFYRGTEAFF
abundance: NA
d_gene: TRBD1
v_gene: TRBV9
j_gene: TRBJ1-1

CDR3nt: TGTGCCAGCGTCTGGGGACAGGGCTATACCGGGGAGCTGTTTTTT
CDR3aa: CASVWGQGYTGELFF
abundance: NA
d_gene: TRBD1
v_gene: TRBV18
j_gene: TRBJ2-2

CDR3nt: TGTGCCAGCAGCTTAGGACAGGACTATGGCTACACCTTC
CDR3aa: CASSLGQDYGYTF
abundance: few
d_gene: NA
v_gene: TRBV7-2
j_gene: TRBJ1-2

CDR3nt: TGTGCCAGCAGTTTAGTTGGCAGGGGGGGCAATCAGCCCCAGCATTTT
CDR3aa: CASSLVGRGGNQPQHF
abundance: NA
d_gene: TRBD1
v_gene: TRBV28
j_gene: TRBJ1-5

CDR3nt: TGTGCCAGCAGCTTCTCGGGACAGGGGTGGATAGGTGAAGCTTTCTTT
CDR3aa: CASSFSGQGWIGEAFF
abundance: NA
d_gene: TRBD1
v_gene: TRBV7-9
j_gene: TRBJ1-1

CDR3nt: TGTGCCAGCAGTTATGTAGCGGCCCCCTACGAGCAGTACTTC
CDR3aa: CASSYVAAPYEQYF
abundance: NA
d_gene: NA
v_gene: TRBV6-6
j_gene: TRBJ2-7

CDR3nt: TGTGCCAGCAGCCCTTCCCCGGGGAGCTATGGCTACACCTTC
CDR3aa: CASSPSPGSYGYTF
abundance: NA
d_gene: NA
v_gene: TRBV5-6
j_gene: TRBJ1-2

CDR3nt: TGTGCCAGCAGCCTCGACAATCCCTACGAGCAGTACTTC
CDR3aa: CASSLDNPYEQYF
abundance: NA
d_gene: NA
v_gene: TRBV28
j_gene: TRBJ2-7

CDR3nt: TGTGCCAGCAGCTCCCATACTAGCGGGGGGGGAGATACGCAGTATTTT
CDR3aa: CASSSHTSGGGDTQYF
abundance: NA
d_gene: TRBD2
v_gene: TRBV13
j_gene: TRBJ2-3

CDR3nt: TGTGCCACCAGCAGGGACGACTTCAGGGGGCGCATAGGCTACACCTTC
CDR3aa: CATSRDDFRGRIGYTF
abundance: once
d_gene: TRBD1
v_gene: TRBV15
j_gene: TRBJ1-2

CDR3nt: TGTGCCAGCAGCTTATACTCAGATACGCAGTATTTT
CDR3aa: CASSLYSDTQYF
abundance: NA
d_gene: NA
v_gene: TRBV5-4
j_gene: TRBJ2-3